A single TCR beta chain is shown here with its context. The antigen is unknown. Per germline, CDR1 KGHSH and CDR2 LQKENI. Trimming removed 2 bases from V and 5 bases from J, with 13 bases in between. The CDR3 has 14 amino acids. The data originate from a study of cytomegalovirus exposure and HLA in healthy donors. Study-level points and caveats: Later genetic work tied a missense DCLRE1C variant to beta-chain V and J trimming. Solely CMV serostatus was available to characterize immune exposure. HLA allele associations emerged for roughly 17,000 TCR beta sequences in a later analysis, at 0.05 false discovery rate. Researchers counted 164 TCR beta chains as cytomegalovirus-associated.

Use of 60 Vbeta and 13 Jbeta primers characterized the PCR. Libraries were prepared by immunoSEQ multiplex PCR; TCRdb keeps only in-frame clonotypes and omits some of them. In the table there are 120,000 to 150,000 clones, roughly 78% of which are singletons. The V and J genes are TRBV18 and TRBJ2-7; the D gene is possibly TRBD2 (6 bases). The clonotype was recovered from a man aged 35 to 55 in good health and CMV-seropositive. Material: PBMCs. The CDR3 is CASSPVSGFDEQYF. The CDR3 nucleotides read TGTGCCAGCTCACCAGTAAGCGGGTTTGACGAGCAGTACTTC.